Sequencing of this TCR beta chain was carried out in a study of blood T cells in healthy people across ages (dated by TCRdb to 2015 to 2017). In terms of the full investigation: In model experiments, template switching captured about one uniquely barcoded TCR beta cDNA molecule for every two T cells. The study measured age-related changes in TCR beta repertoire diversity using deep sequencing normalized with unique cDNA molecular identifiers. The donors were split into four age groups: young (average 16 years), middle-aged (roughly 40), aged (approximately 60) and long-lived (under 85). Donors of different ages were randomly distributed across sequencing lanes to avoid experimental bias. The study analyzed two additional independent replicas of 1 million unique cDNA reads from the same blood draw for two donors, one aged 18 to 30 and one aged 80 or older. The full study reports these points: Because profiling used bulk unsorted PBMCs, naive and antigen-experienced compartments could not be compared conclusively. Observed TCR beta diversity correlated strongly with the percentage of naive T cells measured by flow cytometry. Total diversity estimates from one million sequenced T cells were considered lower bounds and underestimates. Observed TCR beta diversity per million T cells fell roughly linearly with age, and a significant reduction was already apparent by age about 36. The CMV infection status of donors was not known, potentially confounding age-related changes in expanded clonotypes. Compared with the aged group, the long-lived group had more naive CD4+ T cells, fewer expanded clones and increased TCR diversity, a pattern suggesting age selection.

The CDR3 has 11 amino acids, counting the end cysteine and phenylalanine. Only the CDR3 DNA is retained, 33 bases long and in frame from the first base. From the germline V gene, CDR1 is SNHLY and CDR2 is FYNNEI. Relative to germline, V is 7 bases shorter and J is 5 bases shorter, with 8 bases between their ends. This clonotype turned up a few times. Which antigen it targets is not known. Base qualities are missing; no much larger clone stands one base away. The method behind the library was 5' RACE. Sequenced on an Illumina HiSeq 2500. The second PCR ran for about 6 to 12 cycles and used a J-beta primer mix along with a sample-barcoded 5' primer. A unique molecular identifier was introduced onto each TCR beta cDNA molecule by a template-switch 5' adaptor carrying 12 random nucleotides. Each sample yielded at least 3 million CDR3-containing paired-end reads. The Mint cDNA synthesis kit, primed by a TRBC-specific oligonucleotide, was used to synthesize first-strand cDNA from all RNA. All cDNA was treated with uracil-DNA glycosylase and then went through a first 18-cycle PCR with the universal primers M1SS and BC2_uni_R. The study's processing was this. For normalization, 1 million high-quality reads, each with a distinct molecular identifier, were randomly selected from each sample. Instead of being binned into consensus sequences, reads that shared molecular identifiers were thrown out. MiTCR, set to a Q25 quality threshold and the strictest error-elimination algorithm, was used for CDR3 identification, clonotype clustering and error correction. A nonparametric unseen species model with Euler transformation was used to estimate a lower bound on total TCR beta diversity. TCRdb reprocessing: public reads trimmed at Q25 with fastp, clones called with MiXCR, in-frame beta chains kept. Every CDR3 protein is listed once, alongside the most common genes and DNA of its rows. None of the V and J calls come from the authors' own analysis; TCRdb made them. This sample gives 950,000 to 1,200,000 distinct CDR3 sequences in total; more than 30% of them show up just once. The ten largest clonotypes hold around 12% of the sample.

The 39 donors, aged about 6 to 100 years, were systemically healthy Caucasian individuals from Russia. Ten milliliters of peripheral blood were collected from each donor into EDTA-treated Vacutainer tubes. PBMCs were isolated by Ficoll-Paque density-gradient centrifugation, with at least 7 million obtained per sample. Trizol reagent was used to extract total RNA from the PBMCs, yielding at least 6 micrograms per sample. The percentages of naive CD45RAhigh/CD27high T cells were determined by flow cytometry on a PBMC aliquot from every donor. This TCR was sampled from a man aged 18-30 years in good health. What was sequenced was blood. The chain is assembled from TRBV2 and TRBJ2-5, with no confident D gene call. Here the CDR3 is given as CASKGTETQYF. The bases read TGTGCCAGCAAGGGAACGGAGACCCAGTACTTC.